The 12 T cell receptor beta chains in this list originate from one sample, sequenced in a study of T cell responses to AZD1222 COVID-19 vaccine. Only in-frame clones appear in the TCRdb table, and some are missing; sequencing was by immunoSEQ multiplex PCR. The sample yields roughly 100,000 clones, about 88% seen once. The starting material was peripheral blood, obtained on day 0 of AZD1222 vaccination. The receptors come from an adult in good health.

A single count supports this clone. V and J are TRBV7-2 and TRBJ2-1, with TRBD2 matching 9 bases. CDR3 length: 18 residues. V dropped 5 bases and J dropped 4; count of bases not matched to a gene: 15. CDR1 and CDR2 (germline): SGHTA, FQGNSA. The CDR3, as DNA: TGTGCCAGCAGCCCACGGGCGACTAGCGGCTTTCGGTACAATGAGCAGTTCTTC. Translation: CASSPRATSGFRYNEQFF.

This clone was detected only a few times. This rearrangement joins TRBV7-9 to TRBJ2-7; 7 bases agree with TRBD1. V dropped 7 bases and J dropped 3; count of bases not matched to a gene: 6. CDR3 length equals 13 residues. Germline V gene sequence: CDR1 SEHNR, CDR2 FQNEAQ (reference sequence). In DNA form, the CDR3 reads TGTGCCAGCACCCCCACAGGGGACTACGAGCAGTACTTC. This sequence encodes CASTPTGDYEQYF.

This clone appeared a few times. The genes are TRBV2 and TRBJ1-6; D gene uncertain. CDR3 length: 14 amino acids. Germline V gene data show CDR1 as SNHLY and CDR2 as FYNNEI. V was shortened by 8 bases and J by 5 bases, with 13 bases between the two germline ends. CDR3 DNA sequence: TGTGCCAGCCAGAGGGATATCAATAATTCACCCCTCCACTTT. Protein: CASQRDINNSPLHF.

The chain has TRBV6-5 and TRBJ2-6; D is perhaps TRBD2 (5 bases). The CDR3 has 14 residues. V lost 6 bases to trimming and J lost 4 bases, with 10 bases between them. CDR1 and CDR2 from the germline V gene are MNHEY and SVGAGI. CDR3 in amino acids: CASREGAGANVLTF. CDR3 coding DNA: TGTGCCAGCAGAGAGGGCGCGGGGGCCAACGTCCTGACTTTC.

This sequence joins TRBV7-3 and TRBJ1-6, with a tentative D call TRBD1 (6 bases). Germline V gives CDR1 SGHTA, CDR2 FQGTGA. The CDR3 length is 14 residues. V lost 2 bases and J lost 7, with 9 bases in between. The CDR3 DNA reads TGTGCCAGCAGCTTACAAGGACAGAATTCACCCCTCCACTTT. It translates to CASSLQGQNSPLHF. The whole variable domain, remainder taken from reference TRBV7-3 and TRBJ1-6, is GAGVSQTPSNKVTEKGKYVELRCDPISGHTALYWYRQSLGQGPEFLIYFQGTGAADDSGLPNDRFFAVRPEGSVSTLKIQRTERGDSAVYLCASSLQGQNSPLHFGNGTRLTVT.

In this sample, this clone turned up once. The CDR3 is CASSMALASGRASFGFNEQFF. Here the CDR3 DNA reads TGTGCCAGTAGTATGGCCCTGGCTAGCGGGAGGGCCTCATTTGGGTTCAATGAGCAGTTCTTC. The chain uses TRBV19 and TRBJ2-1; 12 bases map to TRBD2. From germline, CDR1 is LNHDA and CDR2 SQIVND (reference sequence). V lost 3 bases to trimming and J lost 6 bases; unmatched junction nucleotides: 21. This CDR3 contains 21 residues.

The V gene is TRBV25-1, the J gene TRBJ2-3, with 9 bases fitting TRBD1. The CDR3 covers 13 residues. Germline-derived CDR1 and CDR2 are MGHDK and SYGVNS. The ends lost 6 bases at V and 5 bases at J; junction bases unmatched: 3. The CDR3 reads CASRGTGIDTQYF. The DNA for the CDR3 is TGTGCCAGCAGGGGGACAGGGATAGATACGCAGTATTTT.

The chain combines TRBV19 with TRBJ1-1; 7 positions match TRBD1. Per germline, CDR1 LNHDA and CDR2 SQIVND (reference sequence). Losses at the gene ends were 6 bases for V and 4 bases for J; bases not matched to a gene: 5. The CDR3 sequence is 13 residues long. CDR3 in DNA: TGTGCCAGTAGAGACAGGGTGTCCACTGAAGCTTTCTTT. Residues: CASRDRVSTEAFF.

To note about this clone: Other DNA sequences within the sample encode an identical CDR3. The chain has TRBV18 and TRBJ2-1; 14 bases agree with TRBD2. CDR1 is KGHSH, CDR2 LQKENI, per germline. This CDR3 spans 15 amino acids. V trimming: 6 bases; J trimming: 7 bases; junction bases outside the gene matches: 5. The CDR3 bases are TGTGCCAGCTCGCCGGGGACTAGCGGGAGAAATGAGCAGTTCTTC. It codes for CASSPGTSGRNEQFF.

J is TRBJ2-1 and V is TRBV9; weak D call: TRBD2 (5 bases). The CDR3 is made up of 13 amino acids. In germline, CDR1 is SGDLS, CDR2 YYNGEE. The germline V and J ends were trimmed by 3 bases and 4 bases, with 8 bases remaining between them. CDR3 in amino acids: CASSGGGYNEQFF. The CDR3 bases are TGTGCCAGCAGCGGCGGCGGGTACAATGAGCAGTTCTTC.

The chain joins TRBV28 to TRBJ2-7, with TRBD1 matching over 7 bases. The ends lost 7 bases at V and 6 bases at J; junction bases unmatched: 12. Germline loops: CDR1 MDHEN, CDR2 SYDVKM. This CDR3 is 14 amino acids long. CDR3 in DNA: TGTGCCAGCACCGACCGACAGGGTAAATTCGAGCAGTACTTC. As protein: CASTDRQGKFEQYF.

The V gene is TRBV19, the J gene TRBJ2-5; D might be TRBD2 (6 bases). Germline loops: CDR1 LNHDA, CDR2 SQIVND (reference sequence). The V end was cut by 6 bases, the J end by 4 bases, with 18 bases between. There are 15 residues in the CDR3. The CDR3 spells CASSPSPAGTETQYF. Here the CDR3 DNA reads TGTGCCAGTAGCCCCAGTCCAGCGGGTACAGAGACCCAGTACTTC.